The 12 T cell receptor beta chains below were found in one sample sequenced in a study of OX40 agonist ivuxolimab in advanced cancers. Using immunoSEQ multiplex PCR, the repertoire was profiled, and TCRdb retains in-frame clones only, with some absent. The table has around 70,000 clones, approximately 82% seen once; the top ten hold 5%. The sequenced sample was CD4+ or CD8+ T cells sorted from blood, obtained in a trial of the OX40 agonist ivuxolimab. All receptors derive from an adult with an advanced solid tumor such as melanoma, head and neck, liver or kidney cancer.

This clone was seen just once. V usage is TRBV29-1 and J usage is TRBJ2-2; 7 bases align to TRBD1. Germline V gene lookup returns CDR1 SQVTM and CDR2 ANQGSEA. Trimming removed 5 bases from V and 3 bases from J; junction bases left unmatched: 3. The CDR3 consists of 13 residues. The CDR3, as DNA: TGCAGCGTTAGGGGACAGTACACCGGGGAGCTGTTTTTT. Translating it yields CSVRGQYTGELFF.

The V call is TRBV9, the J call TRBJ2-1; TRBD2 matches at 8 bases. Germline assignment: CDR1 SGDLS and CDR2 YYNGEE. The junction had 3 bases not matched to a gene; V was cut back by 0 bases and J by 4 bases. The CDR3 length is 15 residues. For the CDR3, the DNA is TGTGCCAGCAGCGTAGGAAGCGGGGGTTACAATGAGCAGTTCTTC. The encoded protein is CASSVGSGGYNEQFF.

This clone was observed a single time. The chain couples TRBV19 to TRBJ1-6, with D hard to call. The V and J ends lost 5 bases and 8 bases respectively, with 7 bases between them. Germline V CDR1 and CDR2: LNHDA, SQIVND (reference sequence). The CDR3 is 12 amino acids. The CDR3 sequence: CASSSRDSPLHF. The CDR3 DNA follows: TGTGCCAGTAGTTCGAGGGATTCACCCCTCCACTTT.

V usage is TRBV19 and J usage is TRBJ1-5; maybe TRBD1 (6 bases). This CDR3 has 17 residues. The germline V and J ends were trimmed by 4 bases and 0 bases, with 16 bases remaining between them. Germline lookup yields CDR1 LNHDA and CDR2 SQIVND (reference sequence). CDR3 in DNA: TGTGCCAGTAGTAGGAACGGACAGCAGCATAGCAATCAGCCCCAGCATTTT. Its translation: CASSRNGQQHSNQPQHF.

V and J are TRBV9 and TRBJ2-3; 9 bases fit TRBD2. The CDR3 contains 17 residues. Germline values: CDR1 SGDLS, CDR2 YYNGEE. V dropped 2 bases and J dropped 0; count of bases not matched to a gene: 7. The CDR3 DNA sequence: TGTGCCAGCAGCGTCTTGAGCGGGGGGTCTAGCACAGATACGCAGTATTTT. Its protein product is CASSVLSGGSSTDTQYF.

This clone was seen only once. V is TRBV2 and J is TRBJ1-4; D remains ambiguous. The germline V gene encodes CDR1 SNHLY and CDR2 FYNNEI. The CDR3 is made up of 15 amino acids. V gave up 2 bases and J gave up 5 bases, with 12 bases separating them. In nucleotides, the CDR3 is TGTGCCAGCAGTGAAAATGGTCTCGGAAATGAAAAACTGTTTTTT. It translates to CASSENGLGNEKLFF.

A word on this clone: The same CDR3 is also encoded by other DNA sequences in this sample. The gene calls are TRBV18 and TRBJ2-5, with a possible D match to TRBD1 (5 bases). Trimming stripped 3 bases from V and 3 bases from J, with 8 bases between. There are 13 residues in the CDR3. Per the germline V gene, CDR1 is KGHSH and CDR2 is LQKENI. In nucleotides, the CDR3 is TGTGCCAGCTCACCCTCCAGGGAAGAGACCCAGTACTTC. This encodes CASSPSREETQYF.

The chain couples TRBV6-5 to TRBJ1-5; D may be TRBD1 (5 bases). The CDR3 is 15 amino acids. The germline V gene encodes CDR1 MNHEY and CDR2 SVGAGI. The V end lost 7 bases, the J end lost 4 bases, and 17 bases lay between the germline ends. CDR3 sequence: CASNEAGGLNQPQHF. The CDR3 DNA is TGTGCCAGCAATGAGGCGGGGGGTCTGAATCAGCCCCAGCATTTT.

This clone was picked up one time. CDR3 DNA sequence: TGTGCCAGCAGTGGAGGGGCTAGTGGCTACACCTTC. It is translated as CASSGGASGYTF. J is TRBJ1-2 and V is TRBV5-4, with TRBD1 as a possible D gene (5 bases). This CDR3 is built from 12 residues. V was cut by 5 bases and J by 7 bases, with 12 bases left in between. Germline V gives CDR1 SGHNT, CDR2 YYREEE (reference sequence). Variable domain in full (rest from reference TRBV5-4 and TRBJ1-2): ETGVTQSPTHLIKTRGQQVTLRCSSQSGHNTVSWYQQALGQGPQFIFQYYREEENGRGNFPPRFSGLQFPNYSSELNVNALELDDSALYLCASSGGASGYTFGSGTRLTVV.

This clone was recorded a few times. The chain recombines TRBV4-1 with TRBJ1-2, with a possible D match to TRBD1 (5 bases). The V and J ends lost 0 bases and 4 bases respectively, with 15 bases between them. The CDR3 runs 16 residues. Germline values: CDR1 MGHRA, CDR2 YSYEKL. In nucleotides, the CDR3 is TGCGCCAGCAGCCAAGATAGCCAGGGAATTAGCTATGGCTACACCTTC. Its translation: CASSQDSQGISYGYTF.

The count of this clone is one. Other DNA sequences in this sample translate to the same CDR3. The chain has TRBV5-1 and TRBJ1-1; D remains unclear. There are 14 residues in the CDR3. The V end was cut by 0 bases, the J end by 1 base, with 7 bases between. The germline gives CDR1 SGHRS, CDR2 YFSETQ. The CDR3 bases are TGCGCCAGCAGCTTGGCCGCAGCGAACACTGAAGCTTTCTTT. It yields the protein CASSLAAANTEAFF.

This chain joins TRBV19 and TRBJ2-2; no firm D call. The CDR3 consists of 15 residues. In germline, CDR1 is LNHDA, CDR2 SQIVND (reference sequence). V lost 0 bases to trimming and J lost 3 bases, with 8 bases between them. This CDR3 reads CASSIEGIHTGELFF. The CDR3 DNA is TGTGCCAGTAGTATAGAGGGGATTCACACCGGGGAGCTGTTTTTT.